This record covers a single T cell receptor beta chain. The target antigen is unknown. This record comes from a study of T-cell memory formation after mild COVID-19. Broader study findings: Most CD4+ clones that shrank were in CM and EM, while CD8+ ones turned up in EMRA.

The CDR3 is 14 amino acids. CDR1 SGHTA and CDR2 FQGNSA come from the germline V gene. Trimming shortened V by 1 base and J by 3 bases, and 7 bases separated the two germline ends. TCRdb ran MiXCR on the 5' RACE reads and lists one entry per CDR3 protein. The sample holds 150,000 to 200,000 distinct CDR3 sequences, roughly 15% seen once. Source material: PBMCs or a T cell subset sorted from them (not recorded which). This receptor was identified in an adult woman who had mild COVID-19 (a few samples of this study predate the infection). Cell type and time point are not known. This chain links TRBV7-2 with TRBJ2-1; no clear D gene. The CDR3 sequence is CASSLGWSYNEQFF. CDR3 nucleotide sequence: TGTGCCAGCAGCTTAGGGTGGAGCTACAATGAGCAGTTCTTC. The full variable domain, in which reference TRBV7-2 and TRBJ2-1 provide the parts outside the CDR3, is GAGVSQSPSNKVTEKGKDVELRCDPISGHTALYWYRQSLGQGLEFLIYFQGNSAPDKSGLPSDRFSAERTGGSVSTLTIQRTQQEDSAVYLCASSLGWSYNEQFFGPGTRLTVL.